Shown below are 20 T cell receptor beta chains from a single sample sequenced in a study of metastatic and nonmetastatic thyroid tumors. Patients had received no treatment of any kind before thyroid surgery. TCRdb redid the clone calls on the PCR reads using MiXCR. The sample has 15,000 to 20,000 clones, approximately 14% seen once. The sequencing sample was made of blood. All receptors come from a female donor with papillary thyroid cancer or a benign thyroid nodule (not recorded which). Some clones in this sample may be carry-over from other donors' samples.

A remark on this clone: The junction departs from the called germline gene at one end, perhaps through a read error. The chain uses TRBV25-1 and TRBJ1-5, with D perhaps matching TRBD1 (5 bases). Germline-derived CDR1 and CDR2 are MGHDK and SYGVNS. The CDR3 loop spans 16 amino acids. The CDR3 nucleotides are TGTGCCAGCAGTGAAGAGGGACTACTTGGCAATAAGCCCCAGCATTTT. It specifies CASSEEGLLGNKPQHF.

The chain joins TRBV7-3 to TRBJ2-1; D perhaps matches TRBD2 (8 bases). Looked up from germline, CDR1 is SGHTA and CDR2 is FQGTGA. CDR3 length: 16 amino acids. The ends were cut back, 1 base at V and 9 bases at J, with 19 bases in the middle. CDR3 in DNA: TGTGCCAGCAGCTTAATCGGGAGGGGGCCCAACGGTGAGCAGTTCTTC. Its translation is CASSLIGRGPNGEQFF.

On this clone itself: A junction end diverges from the germline sequence, so it may reflect a read error. V usage is TRBV24-1 and J usage is TRBJ2-5; a possible D gene is TRBD2 (6 bases). Germline V lookup: CDR1 KGHDR, CDR2 SFDVKD. This CDR3 spans 13 amino acids. Here the CDR3 reads CANSAGTSETLYF. In DNA form, the CDR3 reads TGTGCCAACAGTGCCGGGACTTCGGAGACCCTGTACTTC.

This clone was counted between two and nine times. A single base separates this from a much larger clone, so it may be a read error. Other DNA sequences of this sample code for an identical CDR3. The chain recombines TRBV7-2 with TRBJ2-3; 7 bases fit TRBD1. The CDR3 length is 13 residues. Per the germline V gene, CDR1 is SGHTA and CDR2 is FQGNSA. The CDR3: CASSLQGTDTQYF. The CDR3 DNA reads as TGTGCCAGCAGCCTACAGGGGACAGATACGCAGTACTTT.

By frequency in the sample, this clone is medium-sized. The chain has TRBV12-3 or TRBV12-4 and TRBJ2-5; D assignment may be TRBD1 or TRBD2 (5 bases each). This CDR3 is built from 14 residues. Trimming took off 5 bases at V and 4 bases at J, with 14 bases between the two ends. The CDR3 DNA is TGTGCCAGCAGTGCTGCAGGGACCTCAGAGACCCAGTACTTC. Translated: CASSAAGTSETQYF.

This clone was recorded at least ten times. This could be a read error, since a much larger clone is one nucleotide away. Other DNA sequences in the same sample also yield this CDR3. J is TRBJ2-3 and V is TRBV20-1, with D tentatively TRBD2 (6 bases). V was trimmed by 0 bases and J by 9 bases, leaving 25 bases between them. Germline V lookup: CDR1 DFQATT, CDR2 SNEGSKA (reference sequence). CDR3 size: 17 residues. CDR3 bases: TGCAGTGCTAGAGAGTTCATAACCAGCGGGCGGAGGGAGACGCAGTATTTT. Its protein is CSAREFITSGRRETQYF.

J is TRBJ2-1 and V is TRBV5-1; D unclear. The ends were cut back, 1 base at V and 10 bases at J, with 9 bases in the middle. This CDR3 is built from 12 residues. Germline V gene lookup returns CDR1 SGHRS and CDR2 YFSETQ. This CDR3 reads CASSLSRLEQFF. CDR3 sequence (DNA): TGCGCCAGCAGCTTGAGTCGGTTGGAGCAGTTCTTC.

Within the sample, this clone is medium-sized. This chain links TRBV5-1 with TRBJ2-2; 8 bases align to TRBD1. In germline, CDR1 is SGHRS, CDR2 YFSETQ. V lost 5 bases to trimming and J lost 0 bases; unmatched junction nucleotides: 3. The CDR3 runs 15 residues. CDR3 amino acids: CASRDRDSNTGELFF. The CDR3 bases are TGCGCCAGCAGGGACAGGGATTCGAACACCGGGGAGCTGTTTTTT.

This clone appeared many times. The V gene is TRBV11-1, the J gene TRBJ2-3; 8 bases agree with TRBD2. The CDR3 has 15 residues. Germline CDR1 is SGHAT and CDR2 is FQDESV (reference sequence). V trimming: 6 bases; J trimming: 7 bases; junction bases outside the gene matches: 12. Here the CDR3 reads CASRFSSGGGNTQYF. DNA of the CDR3: TGTGCCAGCAGGTTCTCGAGCGGGGGCGGGAATACGCAGTATTTT.

The rearrangement uses TRBV4-1 and TRBJ1-4; the match to TRBD1 covers 8 bases. V shed 3 bases, J shed 10 bases, and the junction held 7 bases outside the gene matches. The CDR3 length is 14 residues. Germline V gene lookup returns CDR1 MGHRA and CDR2 YSYEKL. In DNA, the CDR3 is TGCGCCAGCAGCCATGGACAGGGAGTAGGAAAACTGTTTTTT. Its translation: CASSHGQGVGKLFF.

There are many counts of this clone. The rearrangement uses TRBV19 and TRBJ2-2; tentative D call: TRBD2 (5 bases). This CDR3 is 13 amino acids long. Germline V CDR1 and CDR2: LNHDA, SQIVND (reference sequence). The germline V and J ends were trimmed by 7 bases and 4 bases, with 10 bases remaining between them. CDR3 protein: CASMETTTGELFF. Here the CDR3 DNA reads TGTGCCAGTATGGAGACTACCACCGGGGAGCTGTTTTTT.

This clone is labeled medium-sized (0.01 to 0.1%). V is TRBV12-3 or TRBV12-4 and J is TRBJ2-1, with TRBD1 matching over 7 bases. V was pared by 4 bases and J by 7 bases, with 7 bases of the junction left unmatched. This CDR3 contains 14 residues. CDR3 nucleotide sequence: TGTGCCAGCAGTTCACGACAGGGTGTGAATGAGCAGTTCTTC. Its translation is CASSSRQGVNEQFF.

The table lists this clone with many counts. The chain recombines TRBV11-2 with TRBJ2-1; 9 positions match TRBD2. The ends lost 4 bases at V and 8 bases at J; junction bases unmatched: 15. Germline-derived CDR1 and CDR2 are SGHAT and FQNNGV. This CDR3 is 17 amino acids long. CDR3: CASSSTGAGGVFDEQFF. The DNA of the CDR3 is TGTGCCAGCAGCTCAACCGGCGCGGGGGGGGTTTTTGATGAGCAGTTCTTC.

Comment on this clone: Distinct nucleotide sequences in the sample also encode this CDR3. V gene TRBV20-1 combines with J gene TRBJ1-6; maybe TRBD1 (6 bases). This CDR3 is built from 16 residues. Trimming left V 5 bases short and J 7 bases short, with 21 bases between. Germline CDR1 reads DFQATT; CDR2 reads SNEGSKA (reference sequence). CDR3 sequence (DNA): TGCAGTGCTGGCCTCTCTGGTACAGGGCGAAATTCACCCCTCCACTTT. It is translated as CSAGLSGTGRNSPLHF.

This clone was recorded at least ten times. This rearrangement joins TRBV28 to TRBJ2-4; D remains ambiguous. This CDR3 has 15 amino acids. V lost 5 bases and J 1 base, leaving 12 bases between the germline ends. Germline V gene data show CDR1 as MDHEN and CDR2 as SYDVKM. The CDR3 protein is CASSRTGWAKNIQYF. As DNA, the CDR3 is TGTGCCAGCAGTCGGACGGGTTGGGCCAAAAACATTCAGTACTTC.

V usage is TRBV30 and J usage is TRBJ2-7; D unclear. Germline CDR1 is GTSNPN and CDR2 is SVGIG (reference sequence). The CDR3 runs 11 residues. V lost 1 base and J lost 6, with 7 bases in between. The CDR3 DNA reads TGTGCCTGGAGTGGGGGAATCGAGCAGTACTTC. As protein: CAWSGGIEQYF. Variable domain in full (rest from reference TRBV30 and TRBJ2-7): SQTIHQWPATLVQPVGSPLSLECTVEGTSNPNLYWYRQAAGRGLQLLFYSVGIGQISSEVPQNLSASRPQDRQFILSSKKLLLSDSGFYLCAWSGGIEQYFGPGTRLTVT.

This clone has at least ten counts. The chain recombines TRBV5-1 with TRBJ2-7; TRBD1 matches 8 bases. V shed 0 bases, J shed 1 base, and the junction held 3 bases outside the gene matches. This CDR3 contains 15 residues. Germline V gene data show CDR1 as SGHRS and CDR2 as YFSETQ. CDR3 DNA sequence: TGCGCCAGCAGCTTGGATTGGACAGGGTCCTACGAGCAGTACTTC. Its protein product is CASSLDWTGSYEQYF.

This clone showed up many times. J is TRBJ2-3 and V is TRBV20-1; D tentatively fits TRBD1 or TRBD2 (5 bases each). The CDR3 runs 13 residues. V was pared by 6 bases and J by 4 bases, with 14 bases between. Germline CDR1 DFQATT, CDR2 SNEGSKA (reference sequence). The CDR3 coding sequence is TGCAGTGCCGGGGACCAGGCCGCAGATACGCAGTATTTT. This translates into CSAGDQAADTQYF.

This clone appeared many times. The chain combines TRBV12-3 or TRBV12-4 with TRBJ1-3, with a tentative D call TRBD1 (6 bases). The V end was cut by 5 bases, the J end by 2 bases, with 16 bases between. This CDR3 contains 16 residues. The CDR3: CASSAQGMKAGNTIYF. CDR3 coding DNA: TGTGCCAGCAGTGCACAGGGAATGAAGGCTGGAAACACCATATATTTT.

In this sample, this clone turned up many times. The chain uses TRBV19 and TRBJ1-1, with D hard to call. Germline-derived CDR1 and CDR2 are LNHDA and SQIVND (reference sequence). The CDR3 length is 15 residues. The V gene lost 3 bases and the J gene lost 2 bases, with 13 bases spanning the gap. The CDR3: CASSIKGGGNTEAFF. Here the CDR3 DNA reads TGTGCCAGTAGTATTAAAGGAGGAGGTAACACTGAAGCTTTCTTT.